Included here is one TCR beta chain sequence, with context. The data are from a study of T cell changes during pregnancy in multiple sclerosis. Only in-frame clones appear in the TCRdb table, and some are missing; sequencing was by immunoSEQ multiplex PCR. Of over 65,000 clones listed, approximately 90% are singletons. The CDR3 loop spans 15 amino acids. CDR1 is SGHDT, CDR2 YYEEEE, per germline. V lost 1 base to trimming and J lost 4 bases; unmatched junction nucleotides: 4. The receptor's source is a female donor in good health, enrolled as a control in a pregnancy study. The source material was peripheral blood, sampled in the first trimester of pregnancy. V usage is TRBV5-6 and J usage is TRBJ1-3, with 8 bases lining up with TRBD1. CDR3 in amino acids: CASSLQTGEGNTIYF. The CDR3 DNA reads as TGTGCCAGCAGCTTGCAGACAGGGGAAGGAAACACCATATATTTT.